This T cell receptor (beta chain) was found in a study of blood T cell repertoires in COVID-19. The ends lost 1 base at V and 6 bases at J; junction bases unmatched: 10. This CDR3 region has 16 residues. Looked up from germline, CDR1 is SGHRS and CDR2 is YFSETQ. Generated by immunoSEQ multiplex PCR, the TCRdb table keeps only in-frame clones and is missing some. The sample includes about 36,000 clones, about nine tenths of them seen just once. V is TRBV5-1 and J is TRBJ2-7, with TRBD2 matching over 10 bases. Sequenced: peripheral blood. The TCR was taken from a human donor in a cohort sampled during active COVID-19. The CDR3 DNA reads as TGCGCCAGCAGCTTGTCTGTCCTAGCGGGAGTGGGCGAGCAGTACTTC. Amino acid sequence: CASSLSVLAGVGEQYF.